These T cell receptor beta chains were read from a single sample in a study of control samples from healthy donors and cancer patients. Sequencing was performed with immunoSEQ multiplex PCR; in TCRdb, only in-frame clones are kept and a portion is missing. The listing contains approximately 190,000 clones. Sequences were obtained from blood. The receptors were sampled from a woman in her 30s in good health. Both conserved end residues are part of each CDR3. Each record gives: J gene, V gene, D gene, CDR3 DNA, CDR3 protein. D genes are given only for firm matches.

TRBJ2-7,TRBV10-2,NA,TGCGCCAGCAGTACACAGGTCTCCTACGAGCAGTACTTC,CASSTQVSYEQYF
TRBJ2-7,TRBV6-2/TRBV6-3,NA,TGTGCCAGCAGTTACGGGTTCAGGGTCGGCTACGAGCAGTACTTC,CASSYGFRVGYEQYF
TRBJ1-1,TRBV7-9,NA,TGTGCCAGCAGCTCTCTTTCTGCGGAGAACACTGAAGCTTTCTTT,CASSSLSAENTEAFF
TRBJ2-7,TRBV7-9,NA,TGTGCCAGCAGCCCGTCCGTCTACGAGCAGTACTTC,CASSPSVYEQYF
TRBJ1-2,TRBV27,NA,TGTGCCAGCAGTTTTTCAGTGAACTATGGCTACACCTTC,CASSFSVNYGYTF
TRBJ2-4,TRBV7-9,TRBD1,TGTGCCAGCAGCCCTACAGGGGGCGTAAACATTCAGTACTTC,CASSPTGGVNIQYF
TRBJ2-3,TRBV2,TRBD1,TGTGCCAGCAAGCTACAGGGGAGCACAGATACGCAGTATTTT,CASKLQGSTDTQYF
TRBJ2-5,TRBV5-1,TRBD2,TGCGCCAGCAGCTTGGGACCAGCGGGAGACCAAGAGACCCAGTACTTC,CASSLGPAGDQETQYF
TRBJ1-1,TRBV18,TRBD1,TGTGCCAGCTCAGCAGATCAGGGGGCGGTGGTTGAAGCTTTCTTT,CASSADQGAVVEAFF
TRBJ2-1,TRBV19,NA,TGTGCCACCTCACACAGGGTAAGCGCCTACAATGAGCAGTTCTTC,CATSHRVSAYNEQFF
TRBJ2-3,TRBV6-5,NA,TGTGCCAGCAGTCGGGGCAGCCTGACAGATACGCAGTATTTT,CASSRGSLTDTQYF